The clone carrying this T cell receptor beta chain was observed a single time. The data are from a study of blood T cell repertoires in COVID-19. Across the study: The origin of the acute and convalescent COVID-19 samples was the United States, Italy and Spain. From T cells, B-cell-depleted T cells, or PBMCs came the material, which was cDNA or gDNA.

Original analysis: Estimation of nucleated cell counts relied on the amplification of reference gene primers. The repertoire was sequenced with immunoSEQ multiplex PCR; TCRdb's copy has only in-frame clones and lacks some. The V and J calls and the clone size are those of that table, but D and trimming were determined from the DNA. The table has some 190,000 clones, about 88% seen once. V dropped 1 base and J dropped 3 bases, with 13 bases sitting between them. Germline V gene data show CDR1 as SGHDN and CDR2 as FVKESK. This CDR3 has 16 amino acids. Sequencing input: peripheral blood. This TCR was sampled from a woman in her forties who had recovered from COVID-19. V usage is TRBV14 and J usage is TRBJ2-1; maybe TRBD2 (6 bases). CDR3: CASSQGTTAHYNEQFF. The CDR3 DNA reads as TGTGCCAGCAGCCAAGGGACTACAGCGCACTACAATGAGCAGTTCTTC.